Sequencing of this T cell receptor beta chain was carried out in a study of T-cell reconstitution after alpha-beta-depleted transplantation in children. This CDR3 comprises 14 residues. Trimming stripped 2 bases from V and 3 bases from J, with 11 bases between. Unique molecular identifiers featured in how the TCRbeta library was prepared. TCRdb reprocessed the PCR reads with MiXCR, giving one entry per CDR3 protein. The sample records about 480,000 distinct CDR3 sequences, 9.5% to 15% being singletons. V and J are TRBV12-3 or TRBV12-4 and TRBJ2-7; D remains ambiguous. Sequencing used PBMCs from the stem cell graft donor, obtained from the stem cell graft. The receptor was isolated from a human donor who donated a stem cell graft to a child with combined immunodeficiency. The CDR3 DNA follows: TGTGCCAGCAGTTTAAGCAGGCCCAACTACGAGCAGTACTTC. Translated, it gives CASSLSRPNYEQYF.